This T cell receptor beta chain appears in the sequencing data of a study of response to subunit inactivated influenza vaccine. From the RT-PCR reads, TCRdb called clonotypes with MiXCR, one entry per CDR3 protein. Seen here are hundreds of thousands of distinct CDR3 sequences, 14% observed once, and the top ten hold 6.5% to 8.5%. The CDR3 sequence is 17 residues long. V lost 1 base to trimming and J lost 4 bases; unmatched junction nucleotides: 7. Germline lookup yields CDR1 LGHNA and CDR2 YSLEER. Study conclusions and caveats: Authors suggested few new T cells are recruited by each seasonal influenza vaccination.

This clonotype was counted only a few times. Antigen unknown. The sequencing here drew on PBMCs from blood, taken less than 15 days before vaccination. The source of this sequence is a man in his forties or fifties who received an inactivated influenza vaccine. The J gene is TRBJ1-6, the V gene TRBV4-3; 7 bases are a match to TRBD1. CDR3 residues: CASSQGAGTDYNSPLHF. The CDR3 nucleotides read TGCGCCAGCAGCCAAGGGGCCGGGACAGATTATAATTCACCCCTCCACTTT.